The source of this T cell receptor (beta chain) is a study of T cell changes during pregnancy in multiple sclerosis. The J segment lost 2 bases and the V segment lost 4 bases, leaving 3 bases of the junction unmatched. CDR3 length: 14 amino acids. Germline V CDR1 and CDR2: LNHDA, SQIVND (reference sequence). Only in-frame clones appear in the TCRdb table, and some are missing; sequencing was by immunoSEQ multiplex PCR. The table shows 49,000 or so clones, with roughly 92% occurring only once. The clonotype was recovered from a female donor in good health, enrolled as a control in a pregnancy study. The chain joins TRBV19 to TRBJ1-1, with 8 bases lining up with TRBD1. Sequenced material: CD4+ T cells from peripheral blood mononuclear cells, taken in the second trimester of pregnancy. The CDR3 sequence is CASSTQGVNTEAFF. The CDR3 coding sequence is TGTGCCAGTAGTACACAGGGGGTCAACACTGAAGCTTTCTTT.